This T cell receptor beta chain appears in the sequencing data of a study of blood T cell repertoires in COVID-19. The repertoire was sequenced with immunoSEQ multiplex PCR; TCRdb's copy has only in-frame clones and lacks some. The data show around 430,000 clones, with just under 90% seen just once and 10% held by the top ten. Unmatched junction bases numbered 14, after V lost 5 bases and J lost 4 bases. Looked up from germline, CDR1 is SGDLS and CDR2 is YYNGEE. The CDR3 consists of 16 residues. This receptor was taken from a woman aged 50 to 65 who had recovered from COVID-19. V gene TRBV9 combines with J gene TRBJ1-1; 7 positions match TRBD1. The sample taken for sequencing was PBMCs or T cells enriched from blood (not recorded which). The CDR3 is CASSPIRGTVGTEAFF. For the CDR3, the DNA is TGTGCCAGCAGTCCCATCAGGGGGACGGTTGGCACTGAAGCTTTCTTT.